This entry lists 24 T cell receptor beta chains sequenced from one sample in a study of T cells after yellow fever vaccination. One entry per CDR3 protein results from TCRdb running MiXCR on the 5' RACE reads. The sample comprises about 350,000 distinct CDR3 sequences, 11% of which are singletons, and more than 15% rests with the top ten. This material consisted of PBMCs, taken on the day of the first yellow fever vaccination. These receptors all come from a man between 18 and 29 years old who received the YFV17D yellow fever vaccine.

This clonotype was recorded a few times. The V gene is TRBV7-2, the J gene TRBJ1-2; no firm D call. Germline lookup yields CDR1 SGHTA and CDR2 FQGNSA. V was cut by 6 bases and J by 3 bases, with 11 bases left in between. The CDR3 has 13 amino acids. For the CDR3, the DNA is TGTGCCAGCAGTCAACGGATTCACTATGGCTACACCTTC. This codes for CASSQRIHYGYTF.

This clonotype has at least ten counts. The chain has TRBV4-2 and TRBJ1-1, with unresolved D. The CDR3 is made up of 15 amino acids. Trimming pared 1 base from V and 0 bases from J, leaving 9 bases between. CDR1 and CDR2 from the germline V gene are LGHNA and YNFKEQ. CDR3 amino acids: CASSQGKGMNTEAFF. CDR3 DNA: TGTGCCAGCAGCCAAGGGAAGGGTATGAACACTGAAGCTTTCTTT.

This clonotype has ten or more counts. The V call is TRBV5-1, the J call TRBJ2-3; the D is unclear. Trimming shortened V by 3 bases and J by 2 bases, and 10 bases separated the two germline ends. Germline values: CDR1 SGHRS, CDR2 YFSETQ. The CDR3 has 14 residues. The CDR3 bases are TGCGCCAGCAGCTCCCAGACCCTCACAGATACGCAGTATTTT. Protein product: CASSSQTLTDTQYF. Based on the CDR3 plus reference TRBV5-1 and TRBJ2-3, the full variable domain is KAGVTQTPRYLIKTRGQQVTLSCSPISGHRSVSWYQQTPGQGLQFLFEYFSETQRNKGNFPGRFSGRQFSNSRSEMNVSTLELGDSALYLCASSSQTLTDTQYFGPGTRLTVL.

The genes are TRBV4-1 and TRBJ2-7, with 9 bases aligning to TRBD2. In germline, CDR1 is MGHRA, CDR2 YSYEKL. This CDR3 is 19 amino acids long. Germline trimming cut 3 bases from V and 5 bases from J; bases unmatched to any gene: 20. The chain's CDR3 is CASSHVIGAGSGGMNEQYV. As DNA, the CDR3 is TGCGCCAGCAGCCACGTCATTGGGGCCGGGAGCGGGGGGATGAACGAGCAGTACGTC.

This clonotype has more than one count but fewer than ten. The CDR3: CASSYSISGGANEQFF. In DNA form, the CDR3 reads TGTGCCAGCAGTTACTCGATTAGCGGGGGGGCCAATGAGCAGTTCTTC. This chain connects TRBV6-5 to TRBJ2-1, with 11 bases lining up with TRBD2. Germline lookup yields CDR1 MNHEY and CDR2 SVGAGI. The CDR3 extends over 16 amino acids. V shed 0 bases, J shed 6 bases, and the junction held 4 bases outside the gene matches.

This clonotype was observed a few times. The chain uses TRBV2 and TRBJ2-1; unclear D gene. The CDR3 runs 15 residues. In germline, CDR1 is SNHLY, CDR2 FYNNEI. Trimming took off 2 bases at V and 0 bases at J, with 8 bases between the two ends. CDR3 DNA: TGTGCCAGCAGTGAAAGAGGATACTCCTACAATGAGCAGTTCTTC. Translating it yields CASSERGYSYNEQFF.

This clonotype was picked up a small number of times. The chain combines TRBV4-2 with TRBJ2-1; 14 bases agree with TRBD2. The CDR3 consists of 18 residues. The germline V gene has CDR1 LGHNA and CDR2 YNFKEQ. V was clipped by 1 base and J by 2 bases; unmatched bases: 4. The CDR3 is CASSQGGLAGAPYNEQFF. CDR3 in DNA: TGTGCCAGCAGCCAAGGGGGACTAGCGGGGGCCCCCTACAATGAGCAGTTCTTC.

The DNA for the CDR3 is TGTGCCAGCAGCTTTAGCGGCCAGGGCACAGATACGCAGTATTTT. This sequence encodes CASSFSGQGTDTQYF. The chain couples TRBV5-6 to TRBJ2-3; weak D call: TRBD2 (6 bases). The CDR3 has 15 residues. V lost 2 bases and J 1 base, leaving 11 bases between the germline ends. Germline values: CDR1 SGHDT, CDR2 YYEEEE.

This chain joins TRBV20-1 and TRBJ1-2; a weak D match, TRBD1 (6 bases). This CDR3 is 13 amino acids long. Looked up from germline, CDR1 is DFQATT and CDR2 is SNEGSKA (reference sequence). V shed 7 bases and J shed 3 bases, with 15 bases lying between them. In nucleotides, the CDR3 is TGCAGTGGGCCCCGTGGGGGCGACTATGGCTACACCTTC. Its translation is CSGPRGGDYGYTF.

The J gene is TRBJ2-1, the V gene TRBV6-1; 8 bases are shared with TRBD2. Losses at the gene ends were 5 bases for V and 2 bases for J; bases not matched to a gene: 8. The CDR3 runs to 16 residues. Germline CDR1 reads MNHNS; CDR2 reads SASEGT. CDR3 sequence (DNA): TGTGCCAGCAGTCCATCCTCCGGGGGGGCCTACAATGAGCAGTTCTTC. It codes for CASSPSSGGAYNEQFF.

The chain is built from TRBV28 and TRBJ2-4, with D unclear. V was clipped by 5 bases and J by 0 bases, with 14 bases between them. The CDR3 is 16 amino acids. CDR1 is MDHEN and CDR2 is SYDVKM in the germline V gene. The CDR3 DNA reads as TGTGCCAGCAGTCCTGAAGACCAAATAGCCAAAAACATTCAGTACTTC. Translated, it gives CASSPEDQIAKNIQYF.

This clonotype was seen a few times. The chain has TRBV12-3 or TRBV12-4 and TRBJ2-5; weak D call: TRBD2 (7 bases). Trimming took 6 bases from V and 5 from J, leaving 10 bases between them. CDR3 size: 12 residues. The CDR3 bases are TGTGCCAGCAGGGGGGGGCTGGAGACCCAGTACTTC. Translated: CASRGGLETQYF.

This clonotype was seen a few times. The chain couples TRBV4-1 to TRBJ2-7; D is unresolved. The germline CDR1 and CDR2 sequences are MGHRA and YSYEKL. Trimming took off 1 base at V and 2 bases at J, with 6 bases between the two ends. This CDR3 is 13 amino acids long. CDR3: CASSQGPAYEQYF. The CDR3 DNA reads as TGCGCCAGCAGCCAAGGGCCCGCCTACGAGCAGTACTTC.

The chain couples TRBV20-1 to TRBJ2-2; maybe TRBD1 (6 bases). V lost 2 bases, J lost 3 bases, and 19 bases lay in between. Germline V gene data show CDR1 as DFQATT and CDR2 as SNEGSKA (reference sequence). The CDR3 sequence is 17 residues long. CDR3 nucleotides: TGCAGTGCTAGAACGTCTATTGGCGGACAGCACACCGGGGAGCTGTTTTTT. Its translation: CSARTSIGGQHTGELFF.

The chain recombines TRBV21-1 with TRBJ2-7; the D call of TRBD2 is as the table states it, not checked on the DNA. TRBV21-1 is recorded as a pseudogene. The CDR3 totals 17 residues. Written as DNA, the CDR3 is TGTGCCAGCAGCAAAAGAGGTCCGGCCCGCCAACCCTACGAGCAGTACTTC. Its protein is CASSKRGPARQPYEQYF.

The chain is built from TRBV4-3 and TRBJ1-2, with D perhaps TRBD1 (6 bases). Germline V gene lookup returns CDR1 LGHNA and CDR2 YSLEER. This CDR3 comprises 15 residues. V dropped 0 bases and J dropped 5 bases, with 13 bases sitting between them. In DNA, the CDR3 is TGCGCCAGCAGCCAAGAACCAGGGGCCCTATATGGCTACACCTTC. It encodes CASSQEPGALYGYTF.

This clonotype was picked up a small number of times. This chain connects TRBV7-2 to TRBJ2-5; 8 bases align to TRBD2. Unmatched junction bases numbered 9, after V lost 5 bases and J lost 10 bases. There are 13 residues in the CDR3. Germline V gives CDR1 SGHTA, CDR2 FQGNSA. As DNA, the CDR3 is TGTGCCAGCAGCCCGCGCGGGGGGACGGGCCAGTACTTC. Translation gives CASSPRGGTGQYF.

This clonotype occurred a few times. The chain has TRBV20-1 and TRBJ2-1, with 9 bases identical to TRBD2. Germline trimming cut 5 bases from V and 7 bases from J; bases unmatched to any gene: 3. The CDR3 runs to 12 residues. Germline V gives CDR1 DFQATT, CDR2 SNEGSKA (reference sequence). This CDR3 is CSALSGGNEQFF. CDR3 coding DNA: TGCAGTGCTCTTAGCGGGGGAAATGAGCAGTTCTTC.

This clonotype appeared many times. This chain joins TRBV7-3 and TRBJ2-5, with 14 bases matching TRBD2. V lost 5 bases and J lost 1; bases outside the gene matches: 3. The CDR3 is 16 residues long. CDR1 and CDR2 from the germline V gene are SGHTA and FQGTGA. CDR3 residues: CASSPGLAGGQETQYF. The DNA for the CDR3 is TGTGCCAGCAGCCCAGGACTAGCGGGGGGCCAAGAGACCCAGTACTTC.

The sample holds a few counts of this clonotype. CDR3 amino acids: CASSSEGGTIYF. The CDR3 DNA reads TGTGCCAGCAGCTCCGAGGGGGGTACCATATATTTT. The chain recombines TRBV2 with TRBJ1-3; the D gene is possibly TRBD1 (6 bases). V was trimmed by 6 bases and J by 10 bases, leaving 13 bases between them. The germline V gene has CDR1 SNHLY and CDR2 FYNNEI. This CDR3 has 12 amino acids.

This clonotype was seen more than once but under ten times. The V and J genes are TRBV27 and TRBJ2-7, with TRBD1 matching 9 bases. CDR1 and CDR2 (germline): MNHEY, SMNVEV (reference sequence). V trimming: 5 bases; J trimming: 0 bases; junction bases outside the gene matches: 8. CDR3 length: 16 residues. The chain's CDR3 is CASSRYSTGGSYEQYF. In DNA, the CDR3 is TGTGCCAGCAGTCGATACTCGACAGGGGGCTCCTACGAGCAGTACTTC.

DNA for the CDR3: TGCGCCAGCAGCGATCCTAGCGGGACGAGCACAGATACGCAGTATTTT. This codes for CASSDPSGTSTDTQYF. The rearrangement joins TRBV5-1 to TRBJ2-3; the match to TRBD2 covers 9 bases. The junction had 6 bases not matched to a gene; V was cut back by 4 bases and J by 0 bases. Per germline, CDR1 SGHRS and CDR2 YFSETQ. CDR3 length: 16 residues.

This clonotype has just a few counts. The rearrangement links TRBV7-2 to TRBJ1-1; D is unclear. Germline CDR1 is SGHTA and CDR2 is FQGNSA. CDR3 length: 12 amino acids. V dropped 3 bases and J dropped 7 bases, with 9 bases sitting between them. The CDR3 DNA follows: TGTGCCAGCAGCTTCAACTCGTTTGAAGCTTTCTTT. It yields the protein CASSFNSFEAFF.

The gene calls are TRBV7-9 and TRBJ1-5; 8 nucleotides match TRBD1. Looked up from germline, CDR1 is SEHNR and CDR2 is FQNEAQ (reference sequence). V shed 1 base and J 3 bases; nucleotides not matched to a gene: 2. The CDR3 is made up of 15 amino acids. The CDR3 spells CASSLGTGFNQPQHF. CDR3 nucleotides: TGTGCCAGCAGCTTAGGGACAGGGTTCAATCAGCCCCAGCATTTT.